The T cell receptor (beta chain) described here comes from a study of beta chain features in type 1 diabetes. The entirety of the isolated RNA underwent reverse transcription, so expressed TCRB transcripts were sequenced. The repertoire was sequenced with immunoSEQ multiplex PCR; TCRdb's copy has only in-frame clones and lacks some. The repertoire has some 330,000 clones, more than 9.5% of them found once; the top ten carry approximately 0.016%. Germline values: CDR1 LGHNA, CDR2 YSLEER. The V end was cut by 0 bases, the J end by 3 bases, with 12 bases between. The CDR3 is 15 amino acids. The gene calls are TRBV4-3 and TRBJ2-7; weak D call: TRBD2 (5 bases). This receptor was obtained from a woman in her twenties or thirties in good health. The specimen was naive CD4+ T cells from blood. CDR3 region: CASSQDRSSVYEQYF. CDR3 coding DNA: TGCGCCAGCAGCCAAGATCGAAGTAGCGTCTACGAGCAGTACTTC.